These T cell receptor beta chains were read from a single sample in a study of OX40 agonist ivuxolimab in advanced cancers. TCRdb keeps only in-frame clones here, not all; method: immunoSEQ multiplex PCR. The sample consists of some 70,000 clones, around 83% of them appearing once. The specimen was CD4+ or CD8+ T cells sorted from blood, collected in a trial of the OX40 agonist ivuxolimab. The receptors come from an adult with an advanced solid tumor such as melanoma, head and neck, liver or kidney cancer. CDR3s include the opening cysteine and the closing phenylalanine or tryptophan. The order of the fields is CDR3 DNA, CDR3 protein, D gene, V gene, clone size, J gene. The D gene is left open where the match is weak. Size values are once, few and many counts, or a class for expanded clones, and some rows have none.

cdr3_nt: TGTGCCAGCTCACCTAAGGACAGGGGAAACACCATATATTTT
cdr3_aa: CASSPKDRGNTIYF
d_call: TRBD1
v_call: TRBV18
clone_size: -
j_call: TRBJ1-3

cdr3_nt: TGTGCCACCAGCAGAGGAGGGCAGCGGGGGGGCGGTGAGCAGTTCTTC
cdr3_aa: CATSRGGQRGGGEQFF
d_call: TRBD2
v_call: TRBV15
clone_size: -
j_call: TRBJ2-1

cdr3_nt: TGCGCCAGCAGCTTGCCAGGACTGTACGAGCAGTACTTC
cdr3_aa: CASSLPGLYEQYF
d_call: -
v_call: TRBV5-1
clone_size: once
j_call: TRBJ2-7

cdr3_nt: TGTGCCAGCACGAGGGGGCGAGGCGAAAAACTGTTTTTT
cdr3_aa: CASTRGRGEKLFF
d_call: TRBD1
v_call: TRBV6-1
clone_size: -
j_call: TRBJ1-4

cdr3_nt: TGTGCCAGCAGCTTAGTGTTGGGTGCGGGTGGGAGCTACAATGAGCAGTTCTTC
cdr3_aa: CASSLVLGAGGSYNEQFF
d_call: -
v_call: TRBV7-2
clone_size: -
j_call: TRBJ2-1

cdr3_nt: TGCGCCAGCAGCTCGGGCCCCGGGATAGGTCAGTACTTC
cdr3_aa: CASSSGPGIGQYF
d_call: -
v_call: TRBV5-1
clone_size: many
j_call: TRBJ2-7

cdr3_nt: TGTGCCAGCACGAGCGGGGTGACCCAGTACTTC
cdr3_aa: CASTSGVTQYF
d_call: TRBD2
v_call: TRBV5-4
clone_size: once
j_call: TRBJ2-5

cdr3_nt: TGTGCCAGCAGCCCCCGGACTAGCGGGGAACCGGATACGCAGTATTTT
cdr3_aa: CASSPRTSGEPDTQYF
d_call: TRBD2
v_call: TRBV9
clone_size: -
j_call: TRBJ2-3

cdr3_nt: TGTGCCAGCTCCCCGGGACGGACCTCCTACGAGCAGTACTTC
cdr3_aa: CASSPGRTSYEQYF
d_call: -
v_call: TRBV18
clone_size: -
j_call: TRBJ2-7

cdr3_nt: TGCGCCAGCCAAATTGGCGAAGGCTACGAGCAGTACTTC
cdr3_aa: CASQIGEGYEQYF
d_call: -
v_call: TRBV5-1
clone_size: -
j_call: TRBJ2-7

cdr3_nt: TGTGCCAGCAGTGGTCAGGGGCACACAGATACGCAGTATTTT
cdr3_aa: CASSGQGHTDTQYF
d_call: -
v_call: TRBV6-5
clone_size: -
j_call: TRBJ2-3

cdr3_nt: TGTGCCAGCAGCTTAGCGCAGGGGCTAGCGGGGGGAGCCAAGGATACGCAGTATTTT
cdr3_aa: CASSLAQGLAGGAKDTQYF
d_call: TRBD2
v_call: TRBV7-8
clone_size: once
j_call: TRBJ2-3

cdr3_nt: TGCGCCAGCAGCTTGGGAGACAGTAACTCCTACGAGCAGTACTTC
cdr3_aa: CASSLGDSNSYEQYF
d_call: -
v_call: TRBV5-1
clone_size: -
j_call: TRBJ2-7

cdr3_nt: TGTGCCATCAGTGAGTCGACAGGGACAACCCTCCACTTT
cdr3_aa: CAISESTGTTLHF
d_call: TRBD1
v_call: TRBV10-3
clone_size: -
j_call: TRBJ1-6

cdr3_nt: TGCAGCGTTGAAGGTGGGGGCCTGGTAAACATTCAGTACTTC
cdr3_aa: CSVEGGGLVNIQYF
d_call: -
v_call: TRBV29-1
clone_size: -
j_call: TRBJ2-4